This T cell receptor (beta chain) was recovered during a study of T cells after yellow fever vaccination. Note on this clonotype: Its target is not known.

This CDR3 spans 14 amino acids. The ends were cut back, 2 bases at V and 7 bases at J, with 9 bases in the middle. Study observations and caveats: Abundant clonotypes from the bulk population could get into FACS-sorted repertoires as contaminants. CD4 and CD8 compartments shared a small share of clonotypes. Peak timing came faster in the weaker secondary response, day 5 versus 15.

MiXCR, run by TCRdb on the 5' RACE reads, gives a single entry per CDR3 protein. The profile shows 500,000 to 550,000 distinct CDR3 sequences, 21% of them singletons. The sequencing used PBMCs, collected 21 days after the first yellow fever vaccination. V gene TRBV12-3 or TRBV12-4 combines with J gene TRBJ1-6; D remains unclear. The origin of this receptor is a young man who received the YFV17D yellow fever vaccine. Here the CDR3 reads CASSLSFSNSPLHF. The CDR3 DNA sequence: TGTGCCAGCAGTTTAAGTTTCAGCAATTCACCCCTCCACTTT.